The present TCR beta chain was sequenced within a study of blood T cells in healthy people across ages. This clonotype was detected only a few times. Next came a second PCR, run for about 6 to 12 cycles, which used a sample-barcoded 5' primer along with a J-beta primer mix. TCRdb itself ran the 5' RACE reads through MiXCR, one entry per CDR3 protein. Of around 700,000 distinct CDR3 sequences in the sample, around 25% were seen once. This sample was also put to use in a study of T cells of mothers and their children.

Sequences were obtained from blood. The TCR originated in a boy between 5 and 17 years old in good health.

CDR3 sequence reads: CASSDYRVSYNEQFF. CDR3 bases: TGTGCCAGCAGCGACTACAGGGTTAGCTACAATGAGCAGTTCTTC. The chain joins TRBV9 to TRBJ2-1; D is possibly TRBD1 (6 bases). The CDR3 spans 15 residues. Germline V lookup: CDR1 SGDLS, CDR2 YYNGEE. Trimming left V 3 bases short and J 3 bases short, with 13 bases between. Supplemented by reference TRBV9 and TRBJ2-1, the full variable domain reads DSGVTQTPKHLITATGQRVTLRCSPRSGDLSVYWYQQSLDQGLQFLIQYYNGEERAKGNILERFSAQQFPDLHSELNLSSLELGDSALYFCASSDYRVSYNEQFFGPGTRLTVL.